The 5 T cell receptor beta chains listed next were all sequenced from one sample in a study of CD8 T cells in ankylosing spondylitis. TCRdb analysed the 5' RACE reads with MiXCR anew, one entry per CDR3 protein. The sample has roughly 370,000 distinct CDR3 sequences; about a fifth are singletons. Study-level points and caveats: Made up of about eight highly homologous variants, a TCR beta motif appeared characteristic of ankylosing spondylitis blood.

Their target antigens are unknown. Sequenced material: blood, either unsorted or a sorted T cell fraction (not recorded which). These receptors were obtained from a male donor with ankylosing spondylitis.

This rearrangement joins TRBV20-1 to TRBJ2-2; the D call may be TRBD1 or TRBD2 (5 bases each). CDR3 length: 11 amino acids. The germline gives CDR1 DFQATT, CDR2 SNEGSKA (reference sequence). The CDR3 DNA sequence: TGCAGCCATGGGACGACCGGGGAGCTGTTTTTT. This gives the protein CSHGTTGELFF.

At least ten counts were recorded for this clonotype. This rearrangement joins TRBV5-1 to TRBJ2-1, with D uncertain. V was trimmed by 4 bases and J by 7 bases, leaving 9 bases between them. Looked up from germline, CDR1 is SGHRS and CDR2 is YFSETQ. The CDR3 is made up of 12 amino acids. CDR3 DNA sequence: TGCGCCAGCAGCCCCTCGCAGAATGAGCAGTTCTTC. Protein product: CASSPSQNEQFF.

The gene calls are TRBV7-6 and TRBJ2-7; TRBD1 agrees at 12 bases. The length of the CDR3 is 15 residues. V lost 4 bases and J lost 3; bases outside the gene matches: 4. Germline V gene lookup returns CDR1 SGHVS and CDR2 FNYEAQ. CDR3 in amino acids: CASSWGQGAGYEQYF. CDR3 in DNA: TGTGCCAGCAGCTGGGGACAGGGGGCAGGCTACGAGCAGTACTTC.

This clonotype was counted between two and nine times. This CDR3 reads CASSLAAARIETQYF. CDR3 coding DNA: TGTGCCAGCAGCTTAGCGGCGGCCCGAATAGAGACCCAGTACTTC. This chain uses TRBV7-9 with TRBJ2-5; D ambiguous. The V gene's germline CDR1 is SEHNR and CDR2 FQNEAQ (reference sequence). This CDR3 is built from 15 residues. The V end was cut by 0 bases, the J end by 4 bases, with 12 bases between.

This clonotype occurred a few times. This rearrangement joins TRBV10-3 to TRBJ2-3, with no clear D. The V end lost 4 bases, the J end lost 1 base, and 6 bases lay between the germline ends. The CDR3 consists of 13 residues. The V gene's germline CDR1 is ENHRY and CDR2 SYGVKD. As DNA, the CDR3 is TGTGCCATCAGTGGCCCAGGCACAGATACGCAGTATTTT. Protein: CAISGPGTDTQYF.